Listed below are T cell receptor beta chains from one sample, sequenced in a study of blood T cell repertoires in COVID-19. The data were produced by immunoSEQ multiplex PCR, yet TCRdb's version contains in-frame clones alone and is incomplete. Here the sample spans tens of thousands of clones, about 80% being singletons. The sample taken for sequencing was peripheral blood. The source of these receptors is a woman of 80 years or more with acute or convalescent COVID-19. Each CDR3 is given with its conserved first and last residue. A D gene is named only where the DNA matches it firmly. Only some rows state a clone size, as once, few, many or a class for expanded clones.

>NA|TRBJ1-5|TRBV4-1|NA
CASSQDGTRYQPQHF
TGCGCCAGCAGCCAAGATGGGACACGTTATCAGCCCCAGCATTTT
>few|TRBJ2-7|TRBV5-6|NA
CASTVWGTRSYEQYF
TGTGCCAGCACCGTTTGGGGGACAAGGTCCTACGAGCAGTACTTC
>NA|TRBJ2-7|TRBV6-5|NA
CASSPPGVARYEQYF
TGTGCCAGCAGTCCCCCGGGGGTAGCGCGCTACGAGCAGTACTTC
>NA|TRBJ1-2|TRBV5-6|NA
CASSPGLGYTF
TGTGCCAGCAGCCCCGGGTTAGGCTACACCTTC
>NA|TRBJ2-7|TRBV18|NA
CASSPRDKSREQYF
TGTGCCAGCTCACCCCGGGACAAATCGAGGGAGCAGTACTTC
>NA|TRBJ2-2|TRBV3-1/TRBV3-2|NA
CASSQGAYTGELFF
TGTGCCAGCAGCCAAGGGGCTTACACCGGGGAGCTGTTTTTT
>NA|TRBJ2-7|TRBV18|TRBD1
CASSPRDRDFTYEQYF
TGTGCCAGCTCACCAAGGGACAGGGACTTCACCTACGAGCAGTACTTC
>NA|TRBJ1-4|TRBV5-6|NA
CASSLRLEYNEKLFF
TGTGCCAGCAGCTTGAGACTGGAATATAATGAAAAACTGTTTTTT
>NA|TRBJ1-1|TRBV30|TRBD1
CAWSLRQGATNTEAFF
TGTGCCTGGAGTCTACGACAGGGGGCCACGAACACTGAAGCTTTCTTT
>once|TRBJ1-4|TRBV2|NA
CASRSRVATNEKLFF
TGTGCCAGCAGATCCAGGGTTGCAACTAATGAAAAACTGTTTTTT
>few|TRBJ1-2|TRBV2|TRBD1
CASSEEAGDRESGYTF
TGTGCCAGCAGTGAAGAAGCTGGCGACAGGGAAAGTGGCTACACCTTC
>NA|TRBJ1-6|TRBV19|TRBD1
CASSMGDRGVYNSPLHF
TGTGCCAGTAGTATGGGGGACAGGGGGGTTTATAATTCACCCCTCCACTTT
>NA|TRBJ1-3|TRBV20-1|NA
CSAKTGNTIYF
TGCAGTGCAAAGACAGGAAACACCATATATTTT
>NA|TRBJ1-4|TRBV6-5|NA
CASSYVGAVSEKLFF
TGTGCCAGCAGTTATGTGGGGGCAGTTAGTGAAAAACTGTTTTTT
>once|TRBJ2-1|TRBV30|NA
CAWSPNRDNEQFF
TGTGCCTGGAGCCCAAACAGAGACAATGAGCAGTTCTTC
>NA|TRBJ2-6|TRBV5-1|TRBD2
CASSREVSPFSGANVLTF
TGCGCCAGCAGCCGGGAGGTCAGTCCTTTCTCTGGGGCCAACGTCCTGACTTTC
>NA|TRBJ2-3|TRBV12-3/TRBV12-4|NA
CAVRFTDTQYF
TGTGCCGTCAGATTCACAGATACGCAGTATTTT
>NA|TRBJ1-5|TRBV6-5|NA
CASSPVQNQPQHF
TGTGCCAGCAGCCCAGTCCAGAATCAGCCCCAGCATTTT
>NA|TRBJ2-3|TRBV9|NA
CASSALLAFSTDTQYF
TGTGCCAGCAGCGCCTTGCTAGCGTTTAGCACAGATACGCAGTATTTT
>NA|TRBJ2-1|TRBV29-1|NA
CSVVPGNNEQFF
TGCAGCGTTGTACCGGGAAACAATGAGCAGTTCTTC
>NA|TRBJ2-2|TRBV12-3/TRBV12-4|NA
CASSSLRAGELFF
TGTGCCAGCAGTTCCCTCCGGGCCGGGGAGCTGTTTTTT
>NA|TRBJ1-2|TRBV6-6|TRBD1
CASSPHRSRDRLPTYGYTF
TGTGCCAGCAGTCCCCACCGGTCCCGGGACAGGCTCCCCACCTATGGCTACACCTTC
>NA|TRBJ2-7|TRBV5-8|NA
CASSLGYRNYEQYF
TGTGCCAGCAGCTTGGGGTACAGGAACTACGAGCAGTACTTC
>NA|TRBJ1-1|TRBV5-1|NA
CASSSWGPGPNTEAFF
TGCGCCAGCAGCTCCTGGGGGCCAGGGCCGAACACTGAAGCTTTCTTT
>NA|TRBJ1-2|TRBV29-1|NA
CSVPPGASNYGYTF
TGCAGCGTCCCCCCAGGGGCCTCTAACTATGGCTACACCTTC
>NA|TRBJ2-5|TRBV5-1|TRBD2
CASSGTSGRDGETQYF
TGCGCCAGCAGCGGAACTAGCGGGAGGGATGGAGAGACCCAGTACTTC
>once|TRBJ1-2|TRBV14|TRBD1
CASNRTGEISYGYTF
TGTGCCAGCAATAGGACAGGGGAGATCAGCTATGGCTACACCTTC
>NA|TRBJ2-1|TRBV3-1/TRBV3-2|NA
CASSHLTSNEQFF
TGTGCCAGCAGCCATCTCACTAGCAATGAGCAGTTCTTC
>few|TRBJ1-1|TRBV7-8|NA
CASSLGQNTEAFF
TGTGCCAGCAGCTTGGGACAGAACACTGAAGCTTTCTTT
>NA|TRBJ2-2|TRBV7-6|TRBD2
CASSSPGLAYPNTGELFF
TGTGCCAGCAGCTCTCCGGGACTAGCGTACCCGAACACCGGGGAGCTGTTTTTT
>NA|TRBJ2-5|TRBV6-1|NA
CASSEEVADSSAQYF
TGTGCCAGCAGTGAAGAGGTCGCGGATAGCTCGGCCCAGTACTTC
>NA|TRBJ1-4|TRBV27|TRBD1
CASSPTGQGATKLFF
TGTGCCAGCAGTCCAACCGGCCAGGGGGCCACTAAACTGTTTTTT
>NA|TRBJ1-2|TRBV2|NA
CASDAGDGYTF
TGTGCCAGCGACGCAGGGGACGGCTACACCTTC
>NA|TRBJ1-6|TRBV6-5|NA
CAIQGRGNSPLHF
TGTGCCATCCAGGGAAGGGGTAATTCACCCCTCCACTTT
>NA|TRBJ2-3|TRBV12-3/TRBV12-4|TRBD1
CASSTGTGQYF
TGTGCCAGCAGCACCGGGACAGGGCAGTATTTT
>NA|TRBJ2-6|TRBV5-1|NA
CASSELASGANVLTF
TGCGCCAGCAGCGAACTAGCTTCTGGGGCCAACGTCCTGACTTTC
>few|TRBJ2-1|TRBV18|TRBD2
CASSPGGLTYNEQFF
TGTGCCAGCTCACCGGGAGGGCTCACCTACAATGAGCAGTTCTTC
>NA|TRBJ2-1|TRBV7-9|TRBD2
CAATGLAGEQFF
TGTGCCGCGACGGGGCTAGCGGGTGAGCAGTTCTTC
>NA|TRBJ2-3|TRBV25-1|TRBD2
CASSETTSGRGTQYF
TGTGCCAGCAGTGAAACGACTAGCGGGAGGGGTACGCAGTATTTT
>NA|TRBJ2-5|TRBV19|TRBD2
CASSIAVAGAWETQYF
TGTGCCAGTAGTATAGCGGTAGCGGGGGCCTGGGAGACCCAGTACTTC
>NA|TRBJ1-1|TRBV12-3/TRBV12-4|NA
CASSLDRVAFF
TGTGCCAGCAGTTTAGACCGAGTAGCTTTCTTT
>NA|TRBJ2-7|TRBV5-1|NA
CASTGQSEQYF
TGCGCCAGCACAGGACAGTCTGAGCAGTACTTC
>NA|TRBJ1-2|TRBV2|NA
CASQQREDYGYTF
TGTGCCAGCCAACAGAGGGAGGACTATGGCTACACCTTC
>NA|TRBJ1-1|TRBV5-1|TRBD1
CASSVTGTGGNTEAFF
TGCGCCAGCAGCGTTACCGGGACAGGGGGGAACACTGAAGCTTTCTTT
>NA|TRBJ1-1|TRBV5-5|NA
CASSLVAGQDTEAFF
TGTGCCAGCAGCTTGGTTGCAGGGCAGGACACTGAAGCTTTCTTT
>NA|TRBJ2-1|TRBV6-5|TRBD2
CASSYERLADNEQFF
TGTGCCAGCAGTTATGAGAGACTAGCGGACAATGAGCAGTTCTTC
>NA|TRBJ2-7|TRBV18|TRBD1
CASSPGQGLGEQYF
TGTGCCAGCTCACCCGGACAGGGTTTAGGCGAGCAGTACTTC
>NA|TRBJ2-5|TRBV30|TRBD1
CAGDRAQETQYF
TGTGCCGGAGACAGGGCTCAAGAGACCCAGTACTTC
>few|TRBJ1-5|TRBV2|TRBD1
CASSEQGASQPQHF
TGTGCCAGCAGTGAACAGGGGGCAAGTCAGCCCCAGCATTTT